The following is a TCR beta chain sequence with its context. Individuals aged about 18 to 100 years were recruited from about two dozen US areas. The sample is drawn from a study of blood T cell repertoires in COVID-19. Study-level background: Researchers got acute and convalescent COVID-19 samples from the United States, Italy and Spain. From T cells, B-cell-depleted T cells, or PBMCs came the material, which was cDNA or gDNA.

In the authors' workflow: Using reference gene primer amplification, nucleated cell counts were estimated. The repertoire was sequenced with immunoSEQ multiplex PCR; TCRdb's copy has only in-frame clones and lacks some. V, J and clone size are those of that table, while D and trimming were read from the DNA. Of around 230,000 clones detected, approximately 88% appear once; the ten largest clones hold 2.5%. V lost 4 bases and J lost 1, with 16 bases in between. The CDR3 loop spans 16 amino acids. CDR1 and CDR2 (germline): SGHVS, FQNEAQ. Input material: PBMCs or T cells enriched from blood (not recorded which). V gene TRBV7-8 combines with J gene TRBJ2-5, with D possibly TRBD1 on 8 matching bases. This sequence was found in a woman in her forties with acute COVID-19. The CDR3 here is CASSSTGEGVQETQYF. The CDR3, as DNA: TGTGCCAGCAGCTCGACAGGGGAGGGGGTCCAAGAGACCCAGTACTTC.